Included here is one T cell receptor beta chain sequence, with context. This entry belongs to a study of blood T cell repertoires in COVID-19. As for the study in general: Acute-phase and convalescent COVID-19 samples originated in the United States, Italy and Spain. PBMCs, B-cell-depleted T cells, or T cells provided the cDNA or gDNA that made up the material.

Study processing details: Amplification from reference gene primers served as the basis for estimated nucleated cell counts. Sequencing was performed with immunoSEQ multiplex PCR; in TCRdb, only in-frame clones are kept and a portion is missing. V and J calls plus clone size are reproduced from that table; the DNA served to infer D and trimming. The sample gives about 290,000 clones, around 92% of which show up once; approximately 10% is in the top ten. CDR1 SGHDN and CDR2 FVKESK come from the germline V gene. V shed 5 bases, J shed 0 bases, and the junction held 7 bases outside the gene matches. The CDR3 is 17 residues long.

The chain couples TRBV14 to TRBJ1-5; 10 bases map to TRBD1. Sequencing was done on a sample of peripheral blood. The clonotype originates from a woman in her twenties or thirties with COVID-19, enrolled during active disease. CDR3 DNA: TGTGCCAGCAGCTGCGGACAGGGGGGGTATAGCAATCAGCCCCAGCATTTT. Protein sequence: CASSCGQGGYSNQPQHF.